This T cell receptor (beta chain) emerged from a study of Tregs in tolerant kidney transplant recipients. Unstimulated Tregs (CD4+CD25+CD127-) and CD4+CD25- non-Tregs were sorted from PBMCs. This clone was detected only once. What it recognizes is unknown. Repertoires were generated with immunoSEQ multiplex PCR, while TCRdb's copy carries only in-frame clones and drops some. The profile shows over 85,000 clones, 93% of them singletons. The CDR3 totals 14 residues. V shed 5 bases and J 1 base; nucleotides not matched to a gene: 4. The germline CDR1 and CDR2 sequences are SGHTA and FQGNSA. Study observations and caveats: Tregs expanded with activated donor B cells seemed most donor-specific. Validation in larger populations is needed because few patients were studied.

This rearrangement joins TRBV7-2 to TRBJ1-1, with 7 bases identical to TRBD1. The specimen was CD4+ T cells from blood, collected before the transplant. The clonotype originates from a human donor who received a combined kidney and bone marrow transplant. CDR3: CASSTDRANTEAFF. In DNA, the CDR3 is TGTGCCAGCAGCACAGACAGGGCGAACACTGAAGCTTTCTTT.